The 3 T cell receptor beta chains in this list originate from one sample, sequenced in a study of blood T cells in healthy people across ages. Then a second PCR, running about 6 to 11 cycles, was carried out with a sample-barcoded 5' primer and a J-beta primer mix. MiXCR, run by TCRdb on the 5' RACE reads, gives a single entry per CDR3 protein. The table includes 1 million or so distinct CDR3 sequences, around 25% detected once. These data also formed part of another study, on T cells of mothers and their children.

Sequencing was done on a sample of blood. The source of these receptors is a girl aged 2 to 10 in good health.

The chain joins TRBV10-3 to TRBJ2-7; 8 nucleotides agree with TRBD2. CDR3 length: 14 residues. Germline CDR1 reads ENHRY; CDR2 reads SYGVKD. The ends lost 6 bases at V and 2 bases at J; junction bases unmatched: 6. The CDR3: CAISPGTRPYEQYF. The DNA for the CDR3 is TGTGCCATCAGCCCCGGGACTAGGCCCTACGAGCAGTACTTC.

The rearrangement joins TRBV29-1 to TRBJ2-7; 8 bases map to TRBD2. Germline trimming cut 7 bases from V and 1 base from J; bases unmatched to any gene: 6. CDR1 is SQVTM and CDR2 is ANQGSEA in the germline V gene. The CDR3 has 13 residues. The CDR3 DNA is TGCAGCGCGAACGGGGGGGAATCCTACGAGCAGTACTTC. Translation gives CSANGGESYEQYF.

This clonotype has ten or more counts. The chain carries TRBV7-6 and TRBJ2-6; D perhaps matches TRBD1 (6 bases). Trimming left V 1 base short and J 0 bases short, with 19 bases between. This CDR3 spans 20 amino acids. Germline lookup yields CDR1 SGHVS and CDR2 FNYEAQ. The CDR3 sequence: CASSLGPGTQGLSGANVLTF. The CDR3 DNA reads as TGTGCCAGCAGCTTAGGTCCCGGGACACAAGGGCTCTCTGGGGCCAACGTCCTGACTTTC.